This paragraph covers one T cell receptor beta chain sequence. The source of the sample is a study of cytomegalovirus exposure and HLA in healthy donors. The PCR had 60 Vbeta and 13 Jbeta primers. Sequenced by immunoSEQ multiplex PCR; TCRdb stores in-frame clones only, minus some. Of about 100,000 clones in the sample, approximately 82% are singletons; the top ten hold about 2.5%. Per germline, CDR1 SGHTS and CDR2 YDEGEE. The length of the CDR3 is 15 residues. V dropped 0 bases and J dropped 4; count of bases not matched to a gene: 6. The chain has TRBV5-8 and TRBJ2-5; 7 nucleotides line up with TRBD1. The sequence came from a man in his forties or fifties in good health and CMV-seronegative. The sample consisted of PBMCs. The CDR3 loop is CASSLGQGGPETQYF. The CDR3 DNA reads TGTGCCAGCAGCTTGGGACAGGGCGGCCCAGAGACCCAGTACTTC.